This T cell receptor beta chain was identified in a study of blood T cells in healthy people across ages. Turning to the study itself: Per two T cells, template switching captured roughly one barcoded beta molecule.

The use of a sample-barcoded 5' primer and a J-beta primer mix characterized a second PCR of roughly 7 to 12 cycles. TCRdb analysed the 5' RACE reads with MiXCR anew, one entry per CDR3 protein. This table has about 1.6 million distinct CDR3 sequences, almost 35% appearing once. V was shortened by 3 bases and J by 6 bases, with 13 bases between the two germline ends. CDR1 and CDR2 (germline): SEHNR, FQNEAQ (reference sequence). This CDR3 is 14 amino acids long. This chain joins TRBV7-9 and TRBJ2-3, with a tentative D call TRBD1 (6 bases). Sequencing used blood. This TCR was recovered from a woman in her twenties or thirties in good health. In DNA, the CDR3 is TGTGCCAGCAGCTTCCAGGGGACGGGGGATACGCAGTATTTT. Its translation: CASSFQGTGDTQYF.